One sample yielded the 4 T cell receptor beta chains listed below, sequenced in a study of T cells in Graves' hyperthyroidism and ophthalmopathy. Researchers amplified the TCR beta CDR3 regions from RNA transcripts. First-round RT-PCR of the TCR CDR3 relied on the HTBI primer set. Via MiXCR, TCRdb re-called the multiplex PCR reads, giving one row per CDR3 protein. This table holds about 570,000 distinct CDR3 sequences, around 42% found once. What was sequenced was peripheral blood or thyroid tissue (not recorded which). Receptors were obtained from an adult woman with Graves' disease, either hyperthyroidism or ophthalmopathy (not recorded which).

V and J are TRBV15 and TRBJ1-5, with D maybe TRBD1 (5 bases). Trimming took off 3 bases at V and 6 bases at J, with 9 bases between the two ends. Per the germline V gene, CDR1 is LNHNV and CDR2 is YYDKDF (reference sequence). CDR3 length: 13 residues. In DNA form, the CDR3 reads TGTGCCACCAGCAGTAGGGACGGTCAGCCCCAGCATTTT. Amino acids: CATSSRDGQPQHF. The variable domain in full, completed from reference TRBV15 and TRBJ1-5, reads DAMVIQNPRYQVTQFGKPVTLSCSQTLNHNVMYWYQQKSSQAPKLLFHYYDKDFNNEADTPDNFQSRRPNTSFCFLDIRSPGLGDTAMYLCATSSRDGQPQHFGDGTRLSIL.

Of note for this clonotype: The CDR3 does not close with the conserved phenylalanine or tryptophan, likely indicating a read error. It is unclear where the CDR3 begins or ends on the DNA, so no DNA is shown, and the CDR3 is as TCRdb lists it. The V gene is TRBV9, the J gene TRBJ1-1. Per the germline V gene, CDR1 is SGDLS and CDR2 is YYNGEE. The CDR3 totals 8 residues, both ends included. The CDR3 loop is CASSHERR.

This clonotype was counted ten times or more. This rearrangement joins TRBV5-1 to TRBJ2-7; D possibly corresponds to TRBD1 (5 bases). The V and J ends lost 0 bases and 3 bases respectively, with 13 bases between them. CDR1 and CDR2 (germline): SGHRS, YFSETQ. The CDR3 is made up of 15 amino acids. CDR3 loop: CASSLVAGNVYEQYF. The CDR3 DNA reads TGCGCCAGCAGCTTGGTGGCAGGGAATGTCTACGAGCAGTACTTC.

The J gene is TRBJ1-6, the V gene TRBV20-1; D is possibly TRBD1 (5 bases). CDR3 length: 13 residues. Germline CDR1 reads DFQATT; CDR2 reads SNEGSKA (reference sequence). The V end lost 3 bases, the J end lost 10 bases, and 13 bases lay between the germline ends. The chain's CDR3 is CSASGAEVSPLHF. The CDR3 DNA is TGCAGTGCTAGTGGGGCCGAAGTATCACCCCTCCACTTT.